The 5 T cell receptor beta chains below all came from one sample that was sequenced in a study of blood T cell repertoires in COVID-19. Clones were sequenced by immunoSEQ multiplex PCR, and TCRdb holds only the in-frame ones, with some missing. The repertoire holds about 230,000 clones, with approximately 85% as singletons. The sequenced sample consisted of peripheral blood. The receptors here all came from a man aged 35 to 55 with acute or convalescent COVID-19.

The chain joins TRBV6-6 to TRBJ1-2; 9 bases are a match to TRBD1. The germline gives CDR1 MNHNY, CDR2 SVGAGI (reference sequence). The CDR3 has 13 amino acids. The V and J ends lost 4 bases and 9 bases, in that order; junction bases with no gene match: 6. CDR3 nucleotides: TGTGCCAGCAGTTTACAGGGGGCCCAGAGCTACACCTTC. It codes for CASSLQGAQSYTF.

The chain employs TRBV12-5 and TRBJ1-1; 7 nucleotides match TRBD1. CDR3 length: 12 residues. Germline CDR1 is LGHNT and CDR2 is FRNRAP. The V gene end was trimmed by 6 bases and the J gene end by 5 bases; junction bases not matched to a gene: 3. The CDR3 DNA sequence: TGTGCTAGTGGGACAGGGACAACTGAAGCTTTCTTT. Translation: CASGTGTTEAFF.

The J gene is TRBJ1-2, the V gene TRBV5-6; D call uncertain. Between the trimmed V and J ends, which lost 0 bases and 7 bases, there was a span of 22 bases. CDR1 and CDR2 (germline): SGHDT, YYEEEE. This CDR3 spans 17 amino acids. CDR3 loop: CASSLGPNPSSIAGYTF. For the CDR3, the DNA is TGTGCCAGCAGCTTGGGTCCCAATCCCTCATCTATCGCTGGCTACACCTTC.

The V and J genes are TRBV11-2 and TRBJ2-3; D perhaps matches TRBD2 (6 bases). The germline V gene encodes CDR1 SGHAT and CDR2 FQNNGV. The CDR3 has 16 residues. Trimming stripped 3 bases from V and 2 bases from J, with 15 bases between. CDR3 in DNA: TGTGCCAGCAGCTTGGGAGGAAACCGATTCACAGATACGCAGTATTTT. Translated, it gives CASSLGGNRFTDTQYF.

This clone was detected only a few times. V usage is TRBV3-1 (or the pseudogene TRBV3-2) and J usage is TRBJ1-1, with 8 bases matching TRBD1. CDR3 length equals 12 residues. With V trimmed by 4 bases and J by 12 bases, 7 bases remained unmatched. The germline V gene encodes CDR1 LGHDT and CDR2 YNNKEL (reference sequence). CDR3 sequence (DNA): TGTGCCAGCAGCCGGGGACAGGTTCAACCTTTCTTT. It specifies CASSRGQVQPFF.